This T cell receptor beta chain is from a study of T cell responses to AZD1222 COVID-19 vaccine. Trimming took 6 bases from V and 2 from J, leaving 14 bases between them. CDR3 size: 15 residues. Germline V gene lookup returns CDR1 MNHEY and CDR2 SMNVEV (reference sequence). Sequenced by immunoSEQ multiplex PCR; TCRdb stores in-frame clones only, minus some. Among some 150,000 clones listed, roughly 90% were seen once. The source of this sequence is an adult who received the AZD1222 COVID-19 vaccine. Sequencing was performed on peripheral blood, taken 28 days after the second AZD1222 dose. This chain uses TRBV27 with TRBJ1-5, with D possibly TRBD1 on 5 matching bases. Here the CDR3 reads CASSPRGSGNQPQHF. CDR3 sequence (DNA): TGTGCCAGCAGCCCTCGGGGGAGTGGCAATCAGCCCCAGCATTTT.